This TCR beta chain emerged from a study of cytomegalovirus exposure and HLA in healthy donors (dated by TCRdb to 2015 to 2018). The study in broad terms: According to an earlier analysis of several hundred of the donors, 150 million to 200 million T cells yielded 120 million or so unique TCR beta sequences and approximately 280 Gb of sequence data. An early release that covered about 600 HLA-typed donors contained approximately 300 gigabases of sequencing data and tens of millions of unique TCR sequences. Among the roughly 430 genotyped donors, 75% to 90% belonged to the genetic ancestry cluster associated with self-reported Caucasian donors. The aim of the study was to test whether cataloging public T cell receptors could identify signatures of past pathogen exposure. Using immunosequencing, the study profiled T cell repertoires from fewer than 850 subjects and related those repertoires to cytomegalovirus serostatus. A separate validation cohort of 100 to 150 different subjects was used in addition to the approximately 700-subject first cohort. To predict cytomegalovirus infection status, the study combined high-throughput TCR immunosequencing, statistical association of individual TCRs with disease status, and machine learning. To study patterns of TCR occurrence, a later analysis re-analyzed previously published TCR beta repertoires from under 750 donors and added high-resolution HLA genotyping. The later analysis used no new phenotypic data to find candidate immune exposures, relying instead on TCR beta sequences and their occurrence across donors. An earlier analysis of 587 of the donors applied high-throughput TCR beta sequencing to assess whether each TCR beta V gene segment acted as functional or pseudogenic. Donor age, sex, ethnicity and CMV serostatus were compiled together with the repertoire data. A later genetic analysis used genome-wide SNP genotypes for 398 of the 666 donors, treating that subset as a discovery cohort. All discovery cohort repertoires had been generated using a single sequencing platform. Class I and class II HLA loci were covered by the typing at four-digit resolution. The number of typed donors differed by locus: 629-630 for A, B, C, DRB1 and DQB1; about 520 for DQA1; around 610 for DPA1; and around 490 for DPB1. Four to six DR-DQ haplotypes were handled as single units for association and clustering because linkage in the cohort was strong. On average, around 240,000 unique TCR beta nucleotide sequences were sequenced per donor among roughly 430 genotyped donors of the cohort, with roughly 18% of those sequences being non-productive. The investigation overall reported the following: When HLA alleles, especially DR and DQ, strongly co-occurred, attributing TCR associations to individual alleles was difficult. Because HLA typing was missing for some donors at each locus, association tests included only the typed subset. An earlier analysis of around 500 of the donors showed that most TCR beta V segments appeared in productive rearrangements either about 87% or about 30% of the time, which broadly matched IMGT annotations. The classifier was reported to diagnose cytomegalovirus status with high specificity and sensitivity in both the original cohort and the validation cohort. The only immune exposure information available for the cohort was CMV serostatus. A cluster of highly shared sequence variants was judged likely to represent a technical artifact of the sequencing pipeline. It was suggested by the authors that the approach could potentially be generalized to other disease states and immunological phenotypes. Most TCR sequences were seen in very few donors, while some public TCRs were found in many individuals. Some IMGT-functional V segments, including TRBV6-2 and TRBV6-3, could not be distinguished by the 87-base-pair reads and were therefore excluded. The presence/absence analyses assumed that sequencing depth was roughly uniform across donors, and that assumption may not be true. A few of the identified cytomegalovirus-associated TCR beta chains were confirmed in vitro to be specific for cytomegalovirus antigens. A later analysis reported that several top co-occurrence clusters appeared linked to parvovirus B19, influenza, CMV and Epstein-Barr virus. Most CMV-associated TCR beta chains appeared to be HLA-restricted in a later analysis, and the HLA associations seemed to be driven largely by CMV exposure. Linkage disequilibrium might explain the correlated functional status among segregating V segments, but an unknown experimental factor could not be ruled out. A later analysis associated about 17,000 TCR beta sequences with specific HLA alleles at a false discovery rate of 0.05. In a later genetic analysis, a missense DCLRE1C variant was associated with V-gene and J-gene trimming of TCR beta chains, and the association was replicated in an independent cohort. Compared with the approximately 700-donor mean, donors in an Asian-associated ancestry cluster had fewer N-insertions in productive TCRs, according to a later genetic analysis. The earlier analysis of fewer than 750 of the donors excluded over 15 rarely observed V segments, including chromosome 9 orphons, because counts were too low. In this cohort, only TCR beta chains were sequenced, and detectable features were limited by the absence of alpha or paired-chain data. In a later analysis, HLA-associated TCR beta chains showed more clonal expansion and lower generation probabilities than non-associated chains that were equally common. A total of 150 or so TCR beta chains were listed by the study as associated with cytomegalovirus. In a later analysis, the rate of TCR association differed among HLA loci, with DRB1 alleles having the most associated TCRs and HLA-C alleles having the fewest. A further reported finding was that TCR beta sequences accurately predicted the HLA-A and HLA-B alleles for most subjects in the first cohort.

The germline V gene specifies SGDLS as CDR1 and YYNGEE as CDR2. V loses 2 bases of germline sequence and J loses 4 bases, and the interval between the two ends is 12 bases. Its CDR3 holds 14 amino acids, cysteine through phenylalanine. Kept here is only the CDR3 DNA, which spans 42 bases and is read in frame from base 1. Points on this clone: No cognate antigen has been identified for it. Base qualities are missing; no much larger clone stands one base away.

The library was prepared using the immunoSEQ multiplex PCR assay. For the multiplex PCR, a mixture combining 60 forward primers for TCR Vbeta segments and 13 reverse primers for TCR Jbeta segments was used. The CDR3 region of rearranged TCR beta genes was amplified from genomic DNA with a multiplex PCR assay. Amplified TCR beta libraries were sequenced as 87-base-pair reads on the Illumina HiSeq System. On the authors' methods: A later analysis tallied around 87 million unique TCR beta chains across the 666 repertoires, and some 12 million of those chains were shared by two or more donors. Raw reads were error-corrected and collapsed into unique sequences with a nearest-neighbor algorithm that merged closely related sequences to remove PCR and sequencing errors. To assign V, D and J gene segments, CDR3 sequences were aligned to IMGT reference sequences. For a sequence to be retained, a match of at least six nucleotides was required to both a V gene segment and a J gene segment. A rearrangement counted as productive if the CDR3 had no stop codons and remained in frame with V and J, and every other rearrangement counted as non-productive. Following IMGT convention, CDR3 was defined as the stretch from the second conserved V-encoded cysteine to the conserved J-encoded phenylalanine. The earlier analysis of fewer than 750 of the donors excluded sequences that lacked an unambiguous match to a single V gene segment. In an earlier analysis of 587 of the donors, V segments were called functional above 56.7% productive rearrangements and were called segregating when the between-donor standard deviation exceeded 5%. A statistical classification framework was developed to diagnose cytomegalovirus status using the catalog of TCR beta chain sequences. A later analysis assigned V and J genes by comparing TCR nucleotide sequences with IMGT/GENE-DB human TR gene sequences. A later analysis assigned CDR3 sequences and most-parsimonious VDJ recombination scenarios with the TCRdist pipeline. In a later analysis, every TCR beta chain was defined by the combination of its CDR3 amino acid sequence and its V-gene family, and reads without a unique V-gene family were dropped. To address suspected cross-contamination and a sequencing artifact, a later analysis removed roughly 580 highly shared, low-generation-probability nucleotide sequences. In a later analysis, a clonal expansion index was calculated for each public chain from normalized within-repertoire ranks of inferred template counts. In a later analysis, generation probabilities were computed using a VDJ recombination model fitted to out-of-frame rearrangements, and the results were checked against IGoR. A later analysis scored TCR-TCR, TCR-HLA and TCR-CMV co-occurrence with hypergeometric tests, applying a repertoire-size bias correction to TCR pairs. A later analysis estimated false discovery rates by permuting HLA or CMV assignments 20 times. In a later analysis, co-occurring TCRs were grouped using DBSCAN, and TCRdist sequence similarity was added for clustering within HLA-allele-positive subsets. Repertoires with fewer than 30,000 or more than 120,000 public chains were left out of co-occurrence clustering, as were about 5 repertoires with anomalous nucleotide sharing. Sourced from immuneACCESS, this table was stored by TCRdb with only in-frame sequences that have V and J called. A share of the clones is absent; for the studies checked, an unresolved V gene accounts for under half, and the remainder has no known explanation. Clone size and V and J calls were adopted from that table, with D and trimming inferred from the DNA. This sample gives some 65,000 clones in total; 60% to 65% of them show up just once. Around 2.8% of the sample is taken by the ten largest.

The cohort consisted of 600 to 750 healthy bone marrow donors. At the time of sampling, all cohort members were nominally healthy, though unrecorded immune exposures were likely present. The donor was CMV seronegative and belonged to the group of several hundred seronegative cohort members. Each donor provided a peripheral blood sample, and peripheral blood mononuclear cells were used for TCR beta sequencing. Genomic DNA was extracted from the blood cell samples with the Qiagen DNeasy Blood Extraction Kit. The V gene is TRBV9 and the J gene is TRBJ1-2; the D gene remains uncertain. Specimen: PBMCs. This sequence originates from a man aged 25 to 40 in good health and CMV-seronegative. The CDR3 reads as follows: CASSVVDTSYGYTF. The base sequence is TGTGCCAGCAGCGTCGTTGACACCTCCTATGGCTACACCTTC.